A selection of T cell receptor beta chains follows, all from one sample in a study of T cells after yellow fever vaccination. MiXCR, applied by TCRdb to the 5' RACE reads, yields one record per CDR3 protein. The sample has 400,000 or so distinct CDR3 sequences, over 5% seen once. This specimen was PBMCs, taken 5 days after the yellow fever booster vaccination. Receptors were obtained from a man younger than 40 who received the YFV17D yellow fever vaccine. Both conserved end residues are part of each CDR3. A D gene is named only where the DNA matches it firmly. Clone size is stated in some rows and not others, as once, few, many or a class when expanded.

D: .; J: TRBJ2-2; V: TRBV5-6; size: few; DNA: TGTGCCAGCAGTGCTACGGTCGGCGGGGAGCTGTTTTTT; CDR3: CASSATVGGELFF
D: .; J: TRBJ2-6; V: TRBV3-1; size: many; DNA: TGTGCCAGCAGCCAGGACGGTACGACTGGGGCCAACGTCCTGACTTTC; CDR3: CASSQDGTTGANVLTF
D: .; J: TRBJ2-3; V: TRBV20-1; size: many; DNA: TGCAGTGCTAGAGAAGAACCTTATTATAGCACAGATACGCAGTATTTT; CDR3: CSAREEPYYSTDTQYF
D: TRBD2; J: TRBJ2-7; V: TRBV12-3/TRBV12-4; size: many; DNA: TGTGCCACCCAGCCGAGCGGGAGCTACGAGCAGTACTTC; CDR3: CATQPSGSYEQYF
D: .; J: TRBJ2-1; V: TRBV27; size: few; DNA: TGTGCCAGCAGTTACACAGGGTCGGATGAGCAGTTCTTC; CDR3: CASSYTGSDEQFF
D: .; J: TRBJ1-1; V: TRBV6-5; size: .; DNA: TGTGCCAGCAGTTACTTTCGGACGGACATGTCCACTGAAGCTTTCTTT; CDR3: CASSYFRTDMSTEAFF
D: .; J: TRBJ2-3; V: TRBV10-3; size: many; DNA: TGTGCCATCAGGGCTCAAGGAGATACGCAGTATTTT; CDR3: CAIRAQGDTQYF
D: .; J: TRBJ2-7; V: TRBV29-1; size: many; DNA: TGCAGCGTTGACACCGGGGGTCCCTACGAGCAGTACTTC; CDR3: CSVDTGGPYEQYF
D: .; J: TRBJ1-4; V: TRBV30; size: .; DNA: TGTGCCTGGACCTCCGCGGAGCTCCCTAATGAAAAACTGTTTTTT; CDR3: CAWTSAELPNEKLFF
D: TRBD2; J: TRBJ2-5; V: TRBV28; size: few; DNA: TGTGCCAGCAGTTTCACTAGCGGGAGGAAAGAGACCCAGTACTTC; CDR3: CASSFTSGRKETQYF
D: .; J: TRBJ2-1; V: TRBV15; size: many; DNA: TGTGCCACCAGCAGGCGGGACGGACCCCACAATGAGCAGTTCTTC; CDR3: CATSRRDGPHNEQFF
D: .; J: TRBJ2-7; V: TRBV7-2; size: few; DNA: TGTGCCAGCAGTTGGACAAAAACCTCCTACGAGCAGTACTTC; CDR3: CASSWTKTSYEQYF
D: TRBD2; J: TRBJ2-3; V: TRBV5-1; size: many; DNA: TGCGCCAGCAGCTTGGAGGGACTAGCGGGAGGAAAGGCAGATACGCAGTATTTT; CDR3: CASSLEGLAGGKADTQYF
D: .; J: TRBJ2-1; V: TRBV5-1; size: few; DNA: TGCGCCAGCAGCTTGGTGGCGGAACCCTACAATGAGCAGTTCTTC; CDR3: CASSLVAEPYNEQFF
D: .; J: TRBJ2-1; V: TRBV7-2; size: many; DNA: TGTGCCAGCAATGGCGGTTCCTACAATGAGCAGTTCTTC; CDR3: CASNGGSYNEQFF
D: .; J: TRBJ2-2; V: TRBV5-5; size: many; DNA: TGTGCCAGCAGCTTATCGGGTTCTCACACCGGGGAGCTGTTTTTT; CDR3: CASSLSGSHTGELFF
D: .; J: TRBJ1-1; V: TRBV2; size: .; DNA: TGTGCCAGCAGGGGGGGGTCCGAAGCTTTCTTT; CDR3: CASRGGSEAFF
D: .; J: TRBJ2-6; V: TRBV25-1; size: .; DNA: TGTGCCAGCAGTGAATATTATGGGGCCAACGTCCTGACTTTC; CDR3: CASSEYYGANVLTF
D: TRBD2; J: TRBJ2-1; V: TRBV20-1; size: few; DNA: TGCAGTGCTAGAGTACTCTTGCGGGAGGTTTACAATGAGCAGTTCTTC; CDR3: CSARVLLREVYNEQFF
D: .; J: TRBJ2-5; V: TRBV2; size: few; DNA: TGTGCCAGCAGTGAGGGAGCAAACCGGGAGACCCAGTACTTC; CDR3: CASSEGANRETQYF
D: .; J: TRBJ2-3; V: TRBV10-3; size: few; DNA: TGTGCCATCAGTGAGTCCGTTCGCCCAGATACGCAGTATTTT; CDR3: CAISESVRPDTQYF
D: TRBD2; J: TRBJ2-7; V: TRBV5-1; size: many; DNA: TGCGCCAGCAGCCCCTTAGCGGGAACCCAGGGGGAGCAGTACTTC; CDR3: CASSPLAGTQGEQYF
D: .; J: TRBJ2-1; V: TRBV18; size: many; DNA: TGTGCCAGCTCACCACTTGGGGCCTACAATGAGCAGTTCTTC; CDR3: CASSPLGAYNEQFF
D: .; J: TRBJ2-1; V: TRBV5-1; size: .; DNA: TGCGCCAGCAGCTCGCGACCTTCCGGGTCTACCTACAATGAGCAGTTCTTC; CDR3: CASSSRPSGSTYNEQFF
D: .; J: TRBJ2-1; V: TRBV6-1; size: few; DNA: TGTGCCAGCACCAACACCTTGGCGCCCAATGAGCAGTTCTTC; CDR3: CASTNTLAPNEQFF
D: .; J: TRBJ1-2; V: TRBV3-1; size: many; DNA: TGTGCCAGCAGCCAACAGGGAAGCTATGGCTACACCTTC; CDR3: CASSQQGSYGYTF
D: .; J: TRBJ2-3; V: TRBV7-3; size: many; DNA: TGTGCCAGCAGCCAAACTGGCGGTACCACAGATACGCAGTATTTT; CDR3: CASSQTGGTTDTQYF
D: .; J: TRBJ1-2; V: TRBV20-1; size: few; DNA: TGCAGTGCTACTGGGACCACCTATGGCTACACCTTC; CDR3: CSATGTTYGYTF
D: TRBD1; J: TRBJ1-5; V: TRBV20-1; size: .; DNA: TGCAGTGCTAGAGTACTGGGACAGGTGAATCAGCCCCAGCATTTT; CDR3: CSARVLGQVNQPQHF
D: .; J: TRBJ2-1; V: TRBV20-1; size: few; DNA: TGCAGTGCTAGCCCTATTAGAGAGTCTAGCCATGAGCAGTTCTTC; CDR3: CSASPIRESSHEQFF
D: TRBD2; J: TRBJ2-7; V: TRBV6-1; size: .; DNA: TGTGCCAGCAGGCACGAGGGAGCGGGGAAGTGGGGCGAGCAGTACTTC; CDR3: CASRHEGAGKWGEQYF
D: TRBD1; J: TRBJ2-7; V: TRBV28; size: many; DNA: TGTGCCAGCAGCTCCGGGACAGGGCCCCACGAGCAGTACTTC; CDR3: CASSSGTGPHEQYF
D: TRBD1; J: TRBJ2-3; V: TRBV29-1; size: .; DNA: TGCAGCGTACGGACAGGGAGTTGGCAGTATTTT; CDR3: CSVRTGSWQYF
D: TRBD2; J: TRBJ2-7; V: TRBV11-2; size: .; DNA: TGTGCCAGCAGCTTACGGGGGGGACGTCTAAGCGGGGGGTCCTACGAGCAGTACTTC; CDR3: CASSLRGGRLSGGSYEQYF
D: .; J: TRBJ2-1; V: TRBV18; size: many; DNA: TGTGCCAGCTCACCCCCCCTAGCATCTCTAAATGAGCAGTTCTTC; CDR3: CASSPPLASLNEQFF
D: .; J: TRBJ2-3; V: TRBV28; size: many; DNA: TGTGCCACCCGGTTACTCGCAGATACGCAGTATTTT; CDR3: CATRLLADTQYF
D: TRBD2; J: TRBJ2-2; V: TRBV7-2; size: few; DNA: TGTGCCAGCAGCTTAAGCGGGAGTGCCGGGGAGCTGTTTTTT; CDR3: CASSLSGSAGELFF
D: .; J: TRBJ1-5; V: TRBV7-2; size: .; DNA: TGTGCCAGCAGCCCCTTCACTAGGGACAATCAGCCCCAGCATTTT; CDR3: CASSPFTRDNQPQHF
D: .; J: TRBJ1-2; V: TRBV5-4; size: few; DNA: TGTGCCAGCAGCTCCGCCCCTTTGTCCGGGGACACCTTC; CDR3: CASSSAPLSGDTF
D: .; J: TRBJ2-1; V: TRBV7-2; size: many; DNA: TGTGCCAGCAGCTTAGCGCTCCAGGGTTATGAGCAGTTCTTC; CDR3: CASSLALQGYEQFF
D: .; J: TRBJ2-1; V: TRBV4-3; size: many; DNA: TGCGCCAGCAGCCAAGCCGATGAGCAGTTCTTC; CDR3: CASSQADEQFF
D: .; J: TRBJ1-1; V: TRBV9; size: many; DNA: TGTGCCAGCAGCGCCTTGACAAACGCTGAAGCTTTCTTT; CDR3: CASSALTNAEAFF
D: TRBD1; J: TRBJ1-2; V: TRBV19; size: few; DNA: TGTGCCAGTCGACCGGGGACAGTGGATGGCTACACCTTC; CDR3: CASRPGTVDGYTF
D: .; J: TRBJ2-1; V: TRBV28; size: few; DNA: TGTGCCACCGTAGGGTACAATGAGCAGTTCTTC; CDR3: CATVGYNEQFF
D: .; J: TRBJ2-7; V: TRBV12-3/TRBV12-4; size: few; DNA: TGTGCCAGCAGTTTCAGCGGGTTCTACGAGCAGTACTTC; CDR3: CASSFSGFYEQYF
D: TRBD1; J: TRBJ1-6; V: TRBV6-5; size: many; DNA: TGTGCCAGCAGTTACAGGGACAGAAATTCACCCCTCCACTTT; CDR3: CASSYRDRNSPLHF
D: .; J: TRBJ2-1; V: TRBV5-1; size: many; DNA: TGCGCCAGCAGCTTGGTGGTAGCGGCGGGCAATGAGCAGTTCTTC; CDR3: CASSLVVAAGNEQFF
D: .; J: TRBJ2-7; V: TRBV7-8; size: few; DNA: TGTGCCACTCAAGGGCAGGTAGTGGGCGAGCAGTACTTC; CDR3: CATQGQVVGEQYF
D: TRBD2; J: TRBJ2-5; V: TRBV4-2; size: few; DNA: TGTGCCAGCAGCCAAGAAGAACTAGCGGGAGGGGAGACCCAGTACTTC; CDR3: CASSQEELAGGETQYF
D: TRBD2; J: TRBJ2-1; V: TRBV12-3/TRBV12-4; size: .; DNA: TGTGCCAGCAGTTTGGGTGAGCGGGAGTTTAATGAGCAGTTCTTC; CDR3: CASSLGEREFNEQFF
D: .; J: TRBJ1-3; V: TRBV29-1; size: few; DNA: TGCAGCGTTGTGGACGGGGAGGGTGGAAACACCATATATTTT; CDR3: CSVVDGEGGNTIYF
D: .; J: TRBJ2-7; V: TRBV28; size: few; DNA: TGTGCCAGCAGTTTCGCGGACAGTACCTACGAGCAGTACTTC; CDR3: CASSFADSTYEQYF
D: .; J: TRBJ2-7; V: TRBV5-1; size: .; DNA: TGCGCCAGCAGCTTGGACACAGATGACGAGCAGTACTTC; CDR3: CASSLDTDDEQYF
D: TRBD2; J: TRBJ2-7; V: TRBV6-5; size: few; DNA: TGTGCCAGCAGTTCCGGACTAGCGAGCTCCTACGAGCAGTACTTC; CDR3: CASSSGLASSYEQYF